This T cell receptor (beta chain) was sequenced in a study of spatial heterogeneity in lung cancer. Study in general: The donors, fewer than 90 patients with untreated early-stage non-small cell lung cancer, provided the samples.

This clonotype was counted many times. TCRdb fed the 5' RACE reads into MiXCR, producing one record per CDR3 protein. The data contain about 15,000 distinct CDR3 sequences, approximately 6.8% of them singletons. The CDR3 has 14 residues. V dropped 5 bases and J dropped 4; count of bases not matched to a gene: 5. From germline, CDR1 is SGHAT and CDR2 FQNNGV. Documented time point: blood at routine non-recurrence follow-up after resection. The chain links TRBV11-2 to TRBJ2-3, with 8 bases aligning to TRBD2. The sequencing used PBMCs, collected at follow-up. The sequence derives from a male donor with early-stage non-small cell lung cancer. CDR3 DNA: TGTGCCAGCAGCCCCGGACTAGCCGCAGATACGCAGTATTTT. It translates to CASSPGLAADTQYF.